The 29 T cell receptor beta chains below were found in one sample sequenced in a study of shared clonotypes between healthy human individuals. The assay was immunoSEQ multiplex PCR, and TCRdb's table has in-frame clones only and misses some. The sample has 170,000 or so clones; approximately 61% are singletons. The specimen sequenced was memory CD4+ T cells sorted from blood. The subset denotes: CD45RA-negative fraction. Receptors were obtained from a man aged 30-40 years in good health.

The chain is built from TRBV5-5 and TRBJ2-1; 8 bases fit TRBD2. The germline V gene encodes CDR1 SGHKS and CDR2 YYEKEE (reference sequence). The CDR3 runs to 15 residues. V shed 0 bases and J 3 bases; nucleotides not matched to a gene: 2. Written as DNA, the CDR3 is TGTGCCAGCAGCTTGGGGACTAGCCGCTACAATGAGCAGTTCTTC. Amino acid sequence: CASSLGTSRYNEQFF.

This clone was detected a few times. This chain links TRBV10-3 with TRBJ1-2; TRBD1 is a possible D gene (6 bases). With 2 bases removed from V and 2 bases from J, the gap between germline ends came to 12 bases. Germline V gene sequence: CDR1 ENHRY, CDR2 SYGVKD. The CDR3 consists of 15 residues. The CDR3 DNA sequence: TGTGCCATCAGTGAGGGTTGGGGGCTAAACTATGGCTACACCTTC. It translates to CAISEGWGLNYGYTF.

The rearrangement uses TRBV5-1 and TRBJ2-1, with D possibly TRBD2 on 6 matching bases. The CDR3 covers 15 residues. V was pared by 3 bases and J by 7 bases, with 17 bases between. CDR1 is SGHRS and CDR2 is YFSETQ in the germline V gene. The DNA of the CDR3 is TGCGCCAGCAGCTCACTTTTACAGGCGGGGAATGAGCAGTTCTTC. Protein: CASSSLLQAGNEQFF.

The chain couples TRBV28 to TRBJ2-5; D ambiguous. CDR3 length equals 15 residues. V lost 2 bases and J 0 bases, leaving 10 bases between the germline ends. Germline loops: CDR1 MDHEN, CDR2 SYDVKM. CDR3 sequence (DNA): TGTGCCAGCAGTTTAGTCGGCAGCTACCAAGAGACCCAGTACTTC. This gives the protein CASSLVGSYQETQYF.

In DNA, the CDR3 is TGTGCCAGTAGTATTCTCGGGACTAGCGGGAGCAATGAGCAGTTCTTC. Its protein product is CASSILGTSGSNEQFF. J is TRBJ2-1 and V is TRBV19; 14 bases are a match to TRBD2. The CDR3 is made up of 16 amino acids. Germline V lookup: CDR1 LNHDA, CDR2 SQIVND (reference sequence). Losses at the gene ends were 3 bases for V and 6 bases for J; bases not matched to a gene: 4.

The genes are TRBV9 and TRBJ1-1; D is ambiguous. The CDR3 has 15 residues. Germline lookup yields CDR1 SGDLS and CDR2 YYNGEE. Trimming shortened V by 0 bases and J by 1 base, and 10 bases separated the two germline ends. CDR3: CASSVVGNPNTEAFF. Here the CDR3 DNA reads TGTGCCAGCAGCGTAGTAGGCAACCCGAACACTGAAGCTTTCTTT.

The chain joins TRBV5-3 to TRBJ1-5, with D unresolved. TRBV5-3 is known as an ORF, though its function is uncertain. The CDR3 sequence is 16 residues long. The V gene lost 1 base and the J gene lost 7 bases, with 18 bases spanning the gap. This CDR3 reads CARSLSIRRKSQPQHF. As DNA, the CDR3 is TGTGCCAGAAGCTTGTCCATCCGCCGAAAGAGCCAGCCCCAGCATTTT.

The chain combines TRBV11-2 with TRBJ1-2; 9 bases match TRBD1. Looked up from germline, CDR1 is SGHAT and CDR2 is FQNNGV. This CDR3 contains 12 residues. The ends lost 5 bases at V and 8 bases at J; junction bases unmatched: 3. CDR3 region: CASSRTGDGYTF. CDR3 DNA: TGTGCCAGCAGCCGGACAGGGGACGGCTACACCTTC. The complete variable domain, with remaining parts taken from reference TRBV11-2 and TRBJ1-2, reads EAGVAQSPRYKIIEKRQSVAFWCNPISGHATLYWYQQILGQGPKLLIQFQNNGVVDDSQLPKDRFSAERLKGVDSTLKIQPAKLEDSAVYLCASSRTGDGYTFGSGTRLTVV.

The V gene is TRBV9, the J gene TRBJ1-2, with 8 bases matching TRBD1. The V segment lost 3 bases and the J segment 7 bases; nucleotides outside the gene matches: 14. Germline lookup yields CDR1 SGDLS and CDR2 YYNGEE. CDR3 size: 16 residues. The CDR3 is CASSDKSTGAVGGYTF. The CDR3 nucleotides are TGTGCCAGCAGCGATAAATCGACAGGGGCGGTAGGTGGCTACACCTTC.

This clone is a singleton in its sample. The V call is TRBV6-1, the J call TRBJ1-3; D gene uncertain. Trimming removed 7 bases from V and 0 bases from J, with 13 bases in between. The CDR3 has 15 amino acids. Germline V lookup: CDR1 MNHNS, CDR2 SASEGT. CDR3 nucleotides: TGTGCCAGCAATACCCGAAAGGGCTCTGGAAACACCATATATTTT. This encodes CASNTRKGSGNTIYF.

This rearrangement joins TRBV11-3 to TRBJ2-1; D not resolved. Per the germline V gene, CDR1 is SGHNT and CDR2 is YENEEA. This CDR3 is built from 16 residues. V was shortened by 1 base and J by 7 bases, with 17 bases between the two germline ends. For the CDR3, the DNA is TGTGCCAGCAGCTTAGCGGGCGTCGGCGGTAGTAATGAGCAGTTCTTC. Its translation: CASSLAGVGGSNEQFF.

This clone was found once. V usage is TRBV27 and J usage is TRBJ2-7; perhaps TRBD2 as D (6 bases). Trimming removed 7 bases at V and 3 bases at J, with 19 bases between. This CDR3 comprises 15 residues. Germline-derived CDR1 and CDR2 are MNHEY and SMNVEV (reference sequence). In DNA form, the CDR3 reads TGTGCCAGCATTCGCGGGATAGGCGTTGGCTACGAGCAGTACTTC. It encodes CASIRGIGVGYEQYF.

Only a few counts were recorded for this clone. Other DNA sequences in this sample translate to the same CDR3. The chain employs TRBV29-1 and TRBJ1-1; tentatively, D is TRBD1 (6 bases). This CDR3 region has 15 residues. The germline CDR1 and CDR2 sequences are SQVTM and ANQGSEA. V lost 0 bases, J lost 1 base, and 12 bases lay in between. In DNA form, the CDR3 reads TGCAGCGTTGAAGATGGCAGGGGTGGGAACACTGAAGCTTTCTTT. This gives the protein CSVEDGRGGNTEAFF.

The chain is built from TRBV7-2 and TRBJ1-2; possible D gene TRBD1, 6 bases. Trimming removed 1 base at V and 4 bases at J, with 13 bases between. Germline assignment: CDR1 SGHTA and CDR2 FQGNSA. This CDR3 is built from 15 residues. The CDR3 DNA follows: TGTGCCAGCAGCTTAGGGGGGGCTGTGACCTATGGCTACACCTTC. As protein: CASSLGGAVTYGYTF.

The chain recombines TRBV29-1 with TRBJ2-6, with D uncertain. Germline V CDR1 and CDR2: SQVTM, ANQGSEA. This CDR3 has 12 residues. V gave up 2 bases and J gave up 4 bases, with 3 bases separating them. CDR3 nucleotides: TGCAGCGTTGAATCGGGGGCCAACGTCCTGACTTTC. Translated, it gives CSVESGANVLTF.

The table lists this clone with a few counts. This chain uses TRBV15 with TRBJ2-2; the D is unclear. The ends were cut back, 1 base at V and 1 base at J, with 4 bases in the middle. The CDR3 loop spans 14 amino acids. From germline, CDR1 is LNHNV and CDR2 YYDKDF (reference sequence). The CDR3 is CATSRGGNTGELFF. In DNA, the CDR3 is TGTGCCACCAGCAGAGGCGGGAACACCGGGGAGCTGTTTTTT.

The chain carries TRBV18 and TRBJ2-7; TRBD1 matches at 9 bases. The trim removed 1 base at V and 6 bases at J, leaving 1 base unmatched. The CDR3 runs to 13 residues. The V gene's germline CDR1 is KGHSH and CDR2 LQKENI. DNA of the CDR3: TGTGCCAGCTCACCACAGGACAGGGGCGAGCAGTACTTC. This sequence encodes CASSPQDRGEQYF. The full variable domain, completed using reference TRBV18 and TRBJ2-7, is NAGVMQNPRHLVRRRGQEARLRCSPMKGHSHVYWYRQLPEEGLKFMVYLQKENIIDESGMPKERFSAEFPKEGPSILRIQQVVRGDSAAYFCASSPQDRGEQYFGPGTRLTVT.

The chain couples TRBV2 to TRBJ2-2; 8 bases map to TRBD1. CDR3 length equals 11 residues. With 8 bases clipped from V and 15 bases from J, the junction kept 8 bases outside the gene matches. Germline loops: CDR1 SNHLY, CDR2 FYNNEI. The CDR3 loop is CASGRTGPVFF. For the CDR3, the DNA is TGTGCCAGCGGAAGGACAGGGCCGGTGTTTTTT.

The V and J genes are TRBV11-2 and TRBJ2-7; 8 bases align to TRBD1. The CDR3 extends over 15 amino acids. CDR1 and CDR2 (germline): SGHAT, FQNNGV. V lost 2 bases, J lost 2 bases, and 5 bases stayed unmatched. The CDR3 sequence: CASSLWLDRAYEQYF. CDR3 coding DNA: TGTGCCAGCAGCTTATGGCTGGACAGGGCCTACGAGCAGTACTTC.

The chain carries TRBV10-3 and TRBJ1-1, with D hard to call. The CDR3 length is 14 residues. CDR1 and CDR2 from the germline V gene are ENHRY and SYGVKD. Trimming took 7 bases from V and 10 from J, leaving 22 bases between them. The CDR3 loop is CAIKEGRPGRGAFF. The DNA for the CDR3 is TGTGCCATCAAGGAGGGTAGACCCGGGCGTGGAGCTTTCTTT.

The table lists this clone with a count of one. The genes are TRBV5-1 and TRBJ2-1, with D possibly being TRBD1 (6 bases). V lost 2 bases and J 6 bases, leaving 18 bases between the germline ends. CDR1 and CDR2 (germline): SGHRS, YFSETQ. This CDR3 contains 16 residues. CDR3 in DNA: TGCGCCAGCAGCTTAAGTTACAGGGCGATCGGCAATGAGCAGTTCTTC. Amino acids: CASSLSYRAIGNEQFF. Full variable domain (missing parts from reference TRBV5-1 and TRBJ2-1): KAGVTQTPRYLIKTRGQQVTLSCSPISGHRSVSWYQQTPGQGLQFLFEYFSETQRNKGNFPGRFSGRQFSNSRSEMNVSTLELGDSALYLCASSLSYRAIGNEQFFGPGTRLTVL.

The J gene is TRBJ2-7, the V gene TRBV6-1; possible D gene TRBD1, 5 bases. The CDR3 is made up of 12 amino acids. V lost 5 bases to trimming and J lost 9 bases, with 14 bases between them. The germline V gene has CDR1 MNHNS and CDR2 SASEGT. This CDR3 is CASSRKTTVQYF. The CDR3 bases are TGTGCCAGCAGTCGGAAGACGACAGTGCAGTACTTC.

The chain is built from TRBV9 and TRBJ2-1, with D uncertain. Trimming pared 3 bases from V and 0 bases from J, leaving 10 bases between. The CDR3 is made up of 15 amino acids. Germline CDR1 is SGDLS and CDR2 is YYNGEE. The CDR3 DNA follows: TGTGCCAGCAGCGGAACAATTAGCTCCTACAATGAGCAGTTCTTC. Translating it yields CASSGTISSYNEQFF.

The V gene is TRBV6-5, the J gene TRBJ2-3, with 8 bases aligning to TRBD1. The CDR3 runs to 15 residues. Trimming at V came to 2 bases and at J to 7 bases, leaving 8 bases not matched to a gene. Germline assignment: CDR1 MNHEY and CDR2 SVGAGI. The CDR3 region has the DNA TGTGCCAGCAGTTACCCCGGGACAGGTCCCAATACGCAGTATTTT. Amino acid sequence: CASSYPGTGPNTQYF.

This chain connects TRBV27 to TRBJ1-2; D is uncertain. The CDR3 runs to 12 residues. V shed 5 bases and J shed 8 bases, with 12 bases lying between them. Germline CDR1 and CDR2: MNHEY and SMNVEV (reference sequence). CDR3 in amino acids: CASSTAVGGYTF. The CDR3 coding sequence is TGTGCCAGCAGTACCGCCGTGGGGGGCTACACCTTC.

The chain combines TRBV9 with TRBJ2-3; no clear D gene. This CDR3 has 13 amino acids. Trimming pared 0 bases from V and 7 bases from J, leaving 9 bases between. The germline gives CDR1 SGDLS, CDR2 YYNGEE. Here the CDR3 reads CASSVGGGNTQYF. CDR3 nucleotide sequence: TGTGCCAGCAGCGTAGGGGGTGGAAATACGCAGTATTTT.

This chain uses TRBV7-2 with TRBJ2-7, with 7 bases fitting TRBD1. The CDR3 runs to 13 residues. The trim removed 3 bases at V and 9 bases at J, leaving 8 bases unmatched. Per the germline V gene, CDR1 is SGHTA and CDR2 is FQGNSA. The CDR3 loop reads CASSFGQARWQYF. In DNA form, the CDR3 reads TGTGCCAGCAGCTTCGGACAGGCTCGTTGGCAGTACTTC.

Many counts were recorded for this clone. The V gene is TRBV7-2, the J gene TRBJ2-1; D remains unclear. V gave up 3 bases and J gave up 9 bases, with 9 bases separating them. CDR1 is SGHTA and CDR2 is FQGNSA in the germline V gene. This CDR3 is 12 amino acids long. Written as DNA, the CDR3 is TGTGCCAGCAGCTTCCCGCTAGGTGAGCAGTTCTTC. The encoded protein is CASSFPLGEQFF.

The chain links TRBV18 to TRBJ2-1; D is unresolved. CDR1 and CDR2 from the germline V gene are KGHSH and LQKENI. The CDR3 totals 11 residues. The V end was cut by 3 bases, the J end by 9 bases, with 6 bases between. The CDR3 DNA is TGTGCCAGCTCACCGGTGGGTGAGCAGTTCTTC. Amino acids: CASSPVGEQFF.